Shown below are 14 T cell receptor beta chains from a single sample sequenced in a study of CD8 T cells in ankylosing spondylitis (dated by TCRdb to about 2017). Library prep was done by 5' RACE. This sample was sequenced with an Illumina HiSeq 2500. TCRdb trimmed public reads at Q25 via fastp, called clones via MiXCR and kept in-frame beta chains. Rows are combined by CDR3 protein, so each entry shows the most common genes and DNA. For this sample there are 240,000 or so distinct CDR3 sequences; about 11% appear just once. The leading ten clones occupy 5.5% to 8% of the sample. The sequenced sample consisted of blood, either unsorted or a sorted T cell fraction (not recorded which). All receptors come from a male donor with ankylosing spondylitis or in good health (not recorded which).

The rearrangement links TRBV15 to TRBJ1-6; a possible D gene is TRBD1 (6 bases). V was clipped by 5 bases and J by 0 bases, with 8 bases between them. CDR3 size: 15 residues. The germline V gene encodes CDR1 LNHNV and CDR2 YYDKDF (reference sequence). DNA of the CDR3: TGTGCCACCAGCGTAGGGGGCTCCTATAATTCACCCCTCCACTTT. Amino acid sequence: CATSVGGSYNSPLHF.

V usage is TRBV19 and J usage is TRBJ1-1; D gene unclear. With 0 bases removed from V and 3 bases from J, the gap between germline ends came to 5 bases. This CDR3 spans 13 amino acids. Germline lookup yields CDR1 LNHDA and CDR2 SQIVND (reference sequence). CDR3 coding DNA: TGTGCCAGTAGTATAGAGCCGTACACTGAAGCTTTCTTT. Its protein is CASSIEPYTEAFF.

Only a few counts were recorded for this clonotype. The V call is TRBV7-3, the J call TRBJ1-1; D is unclear. The germline gives CDR1 SGHTA, CDR2 FQGTGA. This CDR3 has 14 amino acids. V was trimmed by 5 bases and J by 1 base, leaving 11 bases between them. CDR3: CASSLGPGNTEAFF. In DNA, the CDR3 is TGTGCCAGCAGCCTAGGGCCAGGGAACACTGAAGCTTTCTTT.

Many counts were recorded for this clonotype. The chain recombines TRBV12-3 or TRBV12-4 with TRBJ2-2; possibly TRBD1 or TRBD2 for D (5 bases each). V was trimmed by 6 bases and J by 7 bases, leaving 30 bases between them. The CDR3 runs 19 residues. CDR3 coding DNA: TGTGCCAGCAGCCTCACCGGGACCCGCAGTGGGAAGTGGGACGGGGAGCTGTTTTTT. It codes for CASSLTGTRSGKWDGELFF.

This clonotype was seen many times. V gene TRBV12-3 or TRBV12-4 combines with J gene TRBJ1-2, with 10 nucleotides matching TRBD1. The CDR3 is made up of 14 amino acids. V trimming: 6 bases; J trimming: 4 bases; junction bases outside the gene matches: 5. The CDR3 nucleotides are TGTGCCAGCAGGGGACAGGGGCGAAGCTATGGCTACACCTTC. Protein: CASRGQGRSYGYTF.

This rearrangement joins TRBV5-1 to TRBJ1-4, with 7 bases fitting TRBD1. The CDR3 is 16 amino acids. Trimming at V came to 4 bases and at J to 0 bases, leaving 6 bases not matched to a gene. CDR1 is SGHRS and CDR2 is YFSETQ in the germline V gene. The CDR3 is CASSQDRIATNEKLFF. Written as DNA, the CDR3 is TGCGCCAGCAGCCAGGACAGGATCGCAACTAATGAAAAACTGTTTTTT.

The CDR3 nucleotides read TGCAGTGCTAGACGGGACTCTGGGGCCAACGTCCTGACTTTC. Encoded protein: CSARRDSGANVLTF. The chain is built from TRBV20-1 and TRBJ2-6, with a tentative D call TRBD2 (5 bases). Germline CDR1 DFQATT, CDR2 SNEGSKA (reference sequence). V lost 2 bases to trimming and J lost 0 bases, with 5 bases between them. The CDR3 loop spans 14 amino acids.

The DNA of the CDR3 is TGTGCCAGCAACTCGATAGACAGGAGGGGTGGCTACACCTTC. It specifies CASNSIDRRGGYTF. The chain carries TRBV7-9 and TRBJ1-2, with a tentative D call TRBD1 (6 bases). Germline loops: CDR1 SEHNR, CDR2 FQNEAQ (reference sequence). The CDR3 sequence is 14 residues long. Between the trimmed V and J ends, which lost 7 bases and 7 bases, there was a span of 19 bases.

This clonotype was seen a single time. The V and J genes are TRBV7-9 and TRBJ2-3; a weak D match, TRBD2 (6 bases). This CDR3 has 14 amino acids. The ends were cut back, 2 bases at V and 4 bases at J, with 10 bases in the middle. Germline assignment: CDR1 SEHNR and CDR2 FQNEAQ (reference sequence). The CDR3 sequence is CASSLSTSSDTQYF. CDR3 bases: TGTGCCAGCAGCTTATCCACTAGCTCAGATACGCAGTATTTT.

At least ten counts were recorded for this clonotype. The chain has TRBV29-1 and TRBJ2-1; the D call may be TRBD1 or TRBD2 (5 bases each). Trimming pared 0 bases from V and 6 bases from J, leaving 21 bases between. The germline gives CDR1 SQVTM, CDR2 ANQGSEA. This CDR3 comprises 17 residues. CDR3 nucleotides: TGCAGCGTTGAAGATAAGGGGCTGAGAGGGTTTTGCAATGAGCAGTTCTTC. Translating it yields CSVEDKGLRGFCNEQFF.

The sample holds many counts of this clonotype. The rearrangement uses TRBV20-1 and TRBJ2-2, with D tentatively TRBD1 or TRBD2 (5 bases each). V lost 3 bases to trimming and J lost 3 bases, with 8 bases between them. The length of the CDR3 is 13 residues. Per the germline V gene, CDR1 is DFQATT and CDR2 is SNEGSKA (reference sequence). The CDR3 here is CSASRDDTGELFF. CDR3 DNA sequence: TGCAGTGCTAGCCGGGACGACACCGGGGAGCTGTTTTTT.

This clonotype was recorded many times. The chain carries TRBV15 and TRBJ1-5; 7 bases are shared with TRBD1. After removal of 0 bases from V and 2 bases from J, the junction contained 13 bases not matched to a gene. CDR3 length: 19 residues. Germline V gene sequence: CDR1 LNHNV, CDR2 YYDKDF (reference sequence). CDR3 DNA: TGTGCCACCAGCAGAGATGCGGGGCAGGGGGGAAACGGCAATCAGCCCCAGCATTTT. Residues: CATSRDAGQGGNGNQPQHF.

Only a few counts were recorded for this clonotype. The chain employs TRBV3-1 and TRBJ1-2; no clear D. V lost 4 bases and J 1 base, leaving 10 bases between the germline ends. In germline, CDR1 is LGHDT, CDR2 YNNKEL (reference sequence). The CDR3 spans 14 residues. The CDR3 loop is CASSPAGGNYGYTF. DNA for the CDR3: TGTGCCAGCAGCCCAGCTGGTGGTAACTATGGCTACACCTTC.

This clonotype appeared a few times. The gene calls are TRBV12-3 or TRBV12-4 and TRBJ2-7; 8 bases are shared with TRBD1. This CDR3 has 17 residues. V was clipped by 3 bases and J by 3 bases; unmatched bases: 13. The CDR3 here is CASSFVVGTGKIYEQYF. The DNA for the CDR3 is TGTGCCAGCAGTTTCGTAGTTGGGACAGGAAAAATCTACGAGCAGTACTTC.